This T cell receptor (beta chain) stems from a study of a mutant IDH1 vaccine in newly diagnosed glioma. Study context: Following radiotherapy alone, or alongside temozolomide cycles, vaccination was started after an interval of 4-6 weeks. Before enrollment, the patients had been treated with radiotherapy alone, temozolomide alone, or both together. Most of them had received both. Overall study findings and caveats: With respect to changes in top peripheral T cell clonotypes, pseudoprogression seemed unrelated.

Trimming left V 4 bases short and J 0 bases short, with 13 bases between. CDR3 length equals 15 residues. Germline-derived CDR1 and CDR2 are SGDLS and YYNGEE. As regards this clone: Its specificity is not known.

Sample time point: week 35, safety follow-up. What each vaccine dose contained was 300 ug of mutant IDH1 20-mer peptide, accompanied by topical imiquimod. Astrocytomas found in donors were new, WHO grade 3 or 4, IDH1-mutant and ATRX-lost. Produced via immunoSEQ multiplex PCR; TCRdb's table is partial and in-frame only. The sample lists approximately 47,000 clones, 70% to 90% occurring once. This material consisted of PBMCs, taken from a glioma patient whose treatment included an IDH1 peptide vaccine. The genes are TRBV9 and TRBJ1-1; D possibly corresponds to TRBD1 (6 bases). This clonotype was obtained from a woman in her forties with glioma. CDR3 DNA sequence: TGTGCCAGCAGCCCCCGGACAGCTATGAACACTGAAGCTTTCTTT. Translated, it gives CASSPRTAMNTEAFF.